This entry concerns a single T cell receptor beta chain. The data derive from a study of blood T cell repertoires in COVID-19. Germline V gives CDR1 SGHTA, CDR2 FQGTGA. The CDR3 length is 15 residues. Trimming removed 4 bases at V and 7 bases at J, with 17 bases between. Measured with immunoSEQ multiplex PCR; TCRdb has only the in-frame clones, and not every one. The sample includes approximately 70,000 clones, 80% to 95% seen only once; the top ten take over 10%. Sequences were obtained from peripheral blood. The rearrangement links TRBV7-3 to TRBJ2-1; weak D call: TRBD2 (6 bases). This TCR came from a human donor with active COVID-19. The donor label of this sample is uncertain. The CDR3: CASSYRDSTLNEQFF. The CDR3 DNA reads TGTGCCAGCAGCTACCGGGACTCAACTTTAAATGAGCAGTTCTTC.